This is a list of T cell receptor beta chains from one sample in a study of cytomegalovirus exposure and HLA in healthy donors. The data were produced by immunoSEQ multiplex PCR, yet TCRdb's version contains in-frame clones alone and is incomplete. The sample yields 95,000 to 150,000 clones, 80% seen once. The source material was PBMCs. These receptors originate from a man aged 45 to 65 in good health and CMV-seronegative. CDR3s include the opening cysteine and the closing phenylalanine or tryptophan. Each record gives: V gene, D gene, J gene, clone size, CDR3 protein, CDR3 DNA. D genes are given only for firm matches. Clone size is shown for a subset of rows, as once, few, many or a class of expanded clone.

>TRBV9|TRBD2|TRBJ2-1|NA
CASSLSPGLADNEQFF
TGTGCCAGCAGTCTATCACCGGGACTAGCGGACAATGAGCAGTTCTTC
>TRBV19|TRBD1|TRBJ1-5|NA
CASSVTGGGQPQHF
TGTGCCAGTAGTGTGACAGGGGGCGGTCAGCCCCAGCATTTT
>TRBV4-3|TRBD2|TRBJ2-5|NA
CASSQNSGGTRETQYF
TGCGCCAGCAGCCAGAATAGCGGGGGGACGAGGGAGACCCAGTACTTC
>TRBV28|TRBD1|TRBJ2-5|NA
CASSFTGQGMKTQYF
TGTGCCAGCAGTTTTACCGGACAGGGGATGAAGACCCAGTACTTC
>TRBV18|NA|TRBJ2-3|NA
CASSPLYGRAGLQATDTQYF
TGTGCCAGCTCACCACTCTATGGTCGGGCGGGGCTTCAGGCCACAGATACGCAGTATTTT
>TRBV6-5|TRBD1|TRBJ1-1|few
CASSYGTGGITEAFF
TGTGCCAGCAGTTACGGGACAGGGGGGATCACTGAAGCTTTCTTT
>TRBV4-1|TRBD1|TRBJ2-2|NA
CASSQAGQGRGELFF
TGCGCCAGCAGCCAAGCGGGACAGGGCCGCGGGGAGCTGTTTTTT
>TRBV7-2|NA|TRBJ1-5|NA
CASSLQGGGGNQPQHF
TGTGCCAGCAGCTTGCAGGGAGGTGGAGGCAATCAGCCCCAGCATTTT
>TRBV19|TRBD1|TRBJ1-1|NA
CASSIDPGGNLAPLGEAFF
TGTGCCAGTAGTATAGACCCAGGGGGCAATCTCGCCCCATTGGGTGAAGCTTTCTTT
>TRBV7-3|NA|TRBJ1-2|NA
CASSLARDHGYTF
TGTGCCAGCAGCTTAGCCAGGGATCATGGCTACACCTTC
>TRBV28|NA|TRBJ1-1|NA
CATQEMNTEAFF
TGTGCCACCCAGGAAATGAACACTGAAGCTTTCTTT
>TRBV28|TRBD2|TRBJ2-2|NA
CASSLLGTSGTYTGELFF
TGTGCCAGCAGTTTATTGGGGACTAGCGGGACCTACACCGGGGAGCTGTTTTTT
>TRBV18|TRBD1|TRBJ2-7|NA
CASSPLSPGQGYEQYF
TGTGCCAGCTCACCATTATCGCCGGGACAGGGCTACGAGCAGTACTTC
>TRBV19|NA|TRBJ2-3|NA
CASKTSTGMDTQYF
TGTGCCAGCAAAACATCTACGGGGATGGATACGCAGTATTTT
>TRBV4-3|TRBD2|TRBJ2-5|NA
CASSSGTSTETQYF
TGCGCCAGCTCATCCGGGACTAGCACGGAGACCCAGTACTTC
>TRBV4-1|NA|TRBJ2-7|NA
CASSPRGREGYEQYF
TGCGCCAGCAGCCCCCGCGGGCGGGAAGGGTACGAGCAGTACTTC
>TRBV5-4|TRBD1|TRBJ1-2|NA
CASSPRTGDNYGYTF
TGTGCCAGCAGCCCAAGGACAGGGGACAACTATGGCTACACCTTC
>TRBV7-2|NA|TRBJ2-6|NA
CASSLGVGGSGANVLTF
TGTGCCAGCTCCCTCGGCGTGGGGGGCTCTGGGGCCAACGTCCTGACTTTC
>TRBV5-1|TRBD1|TRBJ1-1|NA
CASSLGQGSTEAFF
TGCGCCAGCAGCTTAGGACAGGGGAGCACTGAAGCTTTCTTT
>TRBV19|NA|TRBJ1-1|NA
CASSIDFGRLNTEAFF
TGTGCCAGTAGTATTGACTTTGGCCGGCTGAACACTGAAGCTTTCTTT
>TRBV28|TRBD1|TRBJ2-4|NA
CATTQGKGPLAKNIQYF
TGTGCCACCACACAGGGGAAGGGGCCCCTAGCCAAAAACATTCAGTACTTC
>TRBV11-2|NA|TRBJ1-1|NA
CASSPEWGGNTEAFF
TGTGCCAGCAGCCCCGAGTGGGGAGGGAACACTGAAGCTTTCTTT
>TRBV15|NA|TRBJ2-7|NA
CATSRETERYEQYF
TGTGCCACCAGCAGAGAAACAGAGAGATACGAGCAGTACTTC
>TRBV11-2|TRBD2|TRBJ2-2|NA
CASSSLAGGPGELFF
TGTGCCAGCAGCTCTCTAGCGGGAGGCCCCGGGGAGCTGTTTTTT
>TRBV9|NA|TRBJ1-3|NA
CASSVEQYSGNTIYF
TGTGCCAGCAGCGTAGAACAGTACTCTGGAAACACCATATATTTT
>TRBV7-3|NA|TRBJ1-3|NA
CASSETGVSGNTIYF
TGTGCCAGCAGCGAGACAGGAGTCTCTGGAAACACCATATATTTT
>TRBV6-5|TRBD2|TRBJ2-7|once
CASSSPGLPYEQYF
TGTGCCAGCAGTTCCCCGGGACTACCTTACGAGCAGTACTTC
>TRBV6-5|NA|TRBJ2-7|few
CASSYTLRGSYEQYF
TGTGCCAGCAGTTACACACTACGGGGATCCTACGAGCAGTACTTC
>TRBV6-1|TRBD2|TRBJ2-5|NA
CASSESLAGGPGETQYF
TGTGCCAGCAGTGAAAGTCTAGCGGGAGGCCCGGGGGAGACCCAGTACTTC
>TRBV20-1|NA|TRBJ1-3|NA
CSALTGNTIYF
TGCAGTGCTCTTACTGGAAACACCATATATTTT
>TRBV7-2|TRBD1|TRBJ2-4|NA
CASSQDRDIQYF
TGTGCCAGCAGCCAGGACAGGGACATTCAGTACTTC
>TRBV10-3|TRBD1|TRBJ2-3|NA
CASQGLQGQGIDTQYF
TGTGCCTCACAGGGCTTGCAGGGACAGGGTATAGATACGCAGTATTTT
>TRBV6-5|NA|TRBJ2-7|NA
CASRPGQGLSYEQYF
TGTGCCAGCAGGCCGGGACAAGGGCTCTCCTACGAGCAGTACTTC
>TRBV20-1|NA|TRBJ1-2|NA
CSARDIDGYTF
TGCAGTGCTCGGGACATTGATGGCTACACCTTC
>TRBV10-2|TRBD2|TRBJ2-7|NA
CASSPSRSGSYEQYF
TGCGCCAGCAGTCCCAGTCGCAGCGGGAGCTACGAGCAGTACTTC
>TRBV18|NA|TRBJ1-1|NA
CASAPARQGTEAFF
TGTGCCAGCGCCCCCGCGAGGCAAGGCACTGAAGCTTTCTTT
>TRBV9|NA|TRBJ2-7|NA
CASSVGGTNFYEQYF
TGTGCCAGCAGCGTAGGAGGGACAAATTTCTACGAGCAGTACTTC
>TRBV5-6|TRBD1|TRBJ1-5|few
CASSLGAGQGRQPQHF
TGTGCCAGCAGCTTGGGGGCGGGACAGGGGAGACAGCCCCAGCATTTT
>TRBV5-1|NA|TRBJ1-2|few
CASSLEWGLLYGYTF
TGCGCCAGCAGCTTGGAATGGGGGCTACTCTATGGCTACACCTTC
>TRBV5-4|TRBD2|TRBJ2-3|NA
CASSGLAGGGDTQYF
TGTGCCAGCAGCGGACTAGCGGGAGGGGGTGATACGCAGTATTTT
>TRBV7-2|NA|TRBJ1-1|few
CASSGGGLAREAFF
TGTGCCAGCAGCGGTGGTGGACTTGCACGTGAAGCTTTCTTT
>TRBV2|NA|TRBJ2-7|NA
CASSSDYEQYF
TGTGCCAGCAGTAGCGATTACGAGCAGTACTTC
>TRBV9|TRBD1|TRBJ1-1|NA
CASSVVQGKSEAFF
TGTGCCAGCAGCGTAGTACAGGGGAAGTCTGAAGCTTTCTTT
>TRBV11-3|NA|TRBJ2-5|NA
CASSLSTDWRQETQYF
TGTGCCAGCAGCTTATCTACGGACTGGCGCCAAGAGACCCAGTACTTC
>TRBV2|TRBD1|TRBJ1-1|NA
CASSTGGTEAFF
TGTGCCAGCAGTACAGGGGGCACTGAAGCTTTCTTT
>TRBV5-1|TRBD1|TRBJ1-1|NA
CASSSQGQGAGTTEAFF
TGCGCCAGCAGCTCACAGGGACAGGGGGCAGGGACCACTGAAGCTTTCTTT
>TRBV27|TRBD2|TRBJ2-2|NA
CASSPLAGGPYGELFF
TGTGCCAGCAGTCCACTAGCGGGAGGGCCGTACGGGGAGCTGTTTTTT
>TRBV6-4|TRBD2|TRBJ2-2|NA
CASSARTSGGANTGELFF
TGTGCCAGCAGCGCCCGGACTAGCGGGGGTGCGAACACCGGGGAGCTGTTTTTT
>TRBV7-9|TRBD1|TRBJ2-1|NA
CASSTRDRPNNEQFF
TGTGCCAGCAGCACCCGGGACAGGCCCAACAATGAGCAGTTCTTC
>TRBV29-1|NA|TRBJ2-1|NA
CSVAPEGNNEQFF
TGCAGCGTGGCCCCGGAGGGAAACAATGAGCAGTTCTTC
>TRBV30|TRBD1|TRBJ1-6|NA
CAWSAPTGRTNSPLHF
TGTGCCTGGAGTGCCCCGACAGGGAGAACGAATTCACCCCTCCACTTT
>TRBV6-6|NA|TRBJ1-1|NA
CASSYSLGQKNTEAFF
TGTGCCAGCAGTTACTCGCTTGGACAGAAGAACACTGAAGCTTTCTTT
>TRBV18|TRBD1|TRBJ1-2|NA
CASSAGGDYGYTF
TGTGCCAGCTCCGCAGGGGGAGACTATGGCTACACCTTC
>TRBV7-8|TRBD1|TRBJ1-2|once
CASSLVGDRGYGYTF
TGTGCCAGCAGCTTAGTCGGGGACAGGGGCTATGGCTACACCTTC
>TRBV11-2|NA|TRBJ1-5|NA
CASSLQGIGPQHF
TGTGCCAGCAGCCTCCAGGGGATAGGGCCCCAGCATTTT
>TRBV7-9|NA|TRBJ2-5|NA
CASSLAGAGETQYF
TGTGCCAGCAGCTTAGCGGGGGCCGGGGAGACCCAGTACTTC
>TRBV28|NA|TRBJ2-1|NA
CASSLRESSYNEQFF
TGTGCCAGCAGTTTAAGGGAGAGCTCCTACAATGAGCAGTTCTTC
>TRBV5-6|TRBD1|TRBJ2-7|NA
CASSLGIGQGTRLQYF
TGTGCCAGCAGCTTGGGGATAGGACAGGGGACCCGCCTCCAGTACTTC
>TRBV28|TRBD1|TRBJ2-3|NA
CASSWSRGWDTQYF
TGTGCCAGCAGTTGGTCCAGGGGGTGGGATACGCAGTATTTT
>TRBV29-1|TRBD1|TRBJ2-1|NA
CSVEDRRTGLNEQFF
TGCAGCGTTGAAGATCGACGGACAGGGTTGAATGAGCAGTTCTTC